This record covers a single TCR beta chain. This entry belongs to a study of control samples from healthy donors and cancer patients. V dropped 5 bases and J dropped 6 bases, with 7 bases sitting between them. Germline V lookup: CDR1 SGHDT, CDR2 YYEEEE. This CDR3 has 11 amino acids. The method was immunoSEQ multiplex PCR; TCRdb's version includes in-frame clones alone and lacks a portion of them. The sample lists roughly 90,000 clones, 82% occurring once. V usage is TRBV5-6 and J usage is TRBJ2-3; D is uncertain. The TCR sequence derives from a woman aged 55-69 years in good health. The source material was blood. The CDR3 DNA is TGTGCCAGCAGGCTTCAGGATACGCAGTATTTT. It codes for CASRLQDTQYF.